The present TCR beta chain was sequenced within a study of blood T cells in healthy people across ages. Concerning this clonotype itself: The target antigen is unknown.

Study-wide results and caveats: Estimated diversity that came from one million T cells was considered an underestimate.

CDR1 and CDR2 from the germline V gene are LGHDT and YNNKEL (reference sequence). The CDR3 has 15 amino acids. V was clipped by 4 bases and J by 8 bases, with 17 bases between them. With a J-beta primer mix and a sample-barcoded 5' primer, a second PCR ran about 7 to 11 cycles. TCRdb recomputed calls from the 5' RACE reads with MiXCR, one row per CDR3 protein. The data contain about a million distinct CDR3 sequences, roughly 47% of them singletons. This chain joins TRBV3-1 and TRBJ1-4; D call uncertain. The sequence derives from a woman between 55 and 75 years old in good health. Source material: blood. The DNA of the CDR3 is TGTGCCAGCAGCCGAGGAACAAGCGTCGGCGAAAAACTGTTTTTT. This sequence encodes CASSRGTSVGEKLFF.